This T cell receptor (beta chain) was identified in a study of cytomegalovirus exposure and HLA in healthy donors. The PCR made use of 60 Vbeta and 13 Jbeta primers. Here immunoSEQ multiplex PCR was the method, and the copy in TCRdb shows in-frame clones only, minus some. The table includes around 130,000 clones, around 72% detected once. Deletions cut 5 bases from V and 6 bases from J, with 14 bases between. The V gene's germline CDR1 is ENHRY and CDR2 SYGVKD. The CDR3 is 14 amino acids. Sequencing input: PBMCs. This clonotype originated in a woman aged 40 to 50 in good health and CMV-seronegative. The V call is TRBV10-3, the J call TRBJ2-1; possibly TRBD1 for D (6 bases). DNA for the CDR3: TGTGCCATCAGTCCGGGACACCAATCCAATGAGCAGTTCTTC. It encodes CAISPGHQSNEQFF.